Listed below are T cell receptor beta chains from one sample, sequenced in a study of blood T cell repertoires in COVID-19. Assay used: immunoSEQ multiplex PCR; TCRdb lists only in-frame clones, some missing. The sample includes around 140,000 clones, around 80% of them seen just once. Sequencing was carried out using PBMCs or T cells enriched from blood (not recorded which). The source of these receptors is a man between 35 and 55 years old with acute COVID-19. The CDR3 runs from the conserved cysteine through the conserved F or W. The D gene is left open where the match is weak. Rows give clone size only sometimes, using once, few, many, or a class for an expanded clone.

j_call clone_size d_call v_call cdr3_aa cdr3_nt
TRBJ2-5 . TRBD1 TRBV9 CASSAYGQAGQETQYF TGTGCCAGCAGCGCCTATGGACAGGCCGGCCAAGAGACCCAGTACTTC
TRBJ1-5 . TRBD1 TRBV19 CASSNSGGSYSNQPQHF TGTGCCAGTAGCAACTCAGGGGGAAGCTATAGCAATCAGCCCCAGCATTTT
TRBJ1-5 few TRBD1 TRBV3-1/TRBV3-2 CASSQSGGKLDQPQHF TGTGCCAGCAGCCAATCAGGGGGCAAACTGGATCAGCCCCAGCATTTT
TRBJ1-3 . . TRBV6-5 CASGQRTGNTIYF TGTGCCAGCGGACAGCGTACTGGAAACACCATATATTTT
TRBJ2-7 once TRBD2 TRBV10-3 CAIRAGLGSSYEQYF TGTGCCATCAGGGCCGGACTAGGTAGTAGCTACGAGCAGTACTTC
TRBJ2-2 . TRBD2 TRBV5-1 CASSPSGGNTGELFF TGCGCCAGCAGCCCTAGCGGGGGGAACACCGGGGAGCTGTTTTTT
TRBJ2-2 . TRBD2 TRBV2 CASSWTSGGDGGELFF TGTGCCAGCAGCTGGACTAGCGGGGGGGACGGCGGGGAGCTGTTTTTT
TRBJ2-3 . . TRBV19 CASSRRGGGTDTQYF TGTGCCAGTAGTAGAAGGGGTGGGGGCACAGATACGCAGTATTTT
TRBJ1-2 . TRBD1 TRBV5-6 CASSSTGLLNYGYTF TGTGCCAGCAGCTCGACAGGGCTTCTAAACTATGGCTACACCTTC
TRBJ1-2 . TRBD1 TRBV12-5 CASGLDLQGRKLGYTF TGTGCTAGTGGTTTGGATCTACAGGGGAGGAAATTGGGCTACACCTTC
TRBJ2-7 . TRBD1 TRBV28 CASSLSGGGRNEQYF TGTGCCAGCAGTTTATCAGGGGGCGGCCGAAACGAGCAGTACTTC
TRBJ2-5 . TRBD2 TRBV29-1 CSVVVAGGPETQYF TGCAGCGTTGTGGTGGCGGGGGGGCCGGAGACCCAGTACTTC
TRBJ1-4 . TRBD1 TRBV7-2 CASSLGGTGKEKLFF TGTGCCAGCAGCTTAGGTGGGACAGGGAAGGAAAAACTGTTTTTT
TRBJ1-2 . . TRBV5-6 CASSLGQDEGYGYTF TGTGCCAGCAGCTTGGGGCAGGACGAGGGCTATGGCTACACCTTC
TRBJ1-6 . . TRBV5-4 CASSLDGEWNSPLHF TGTGCCAGCAGCTTGGACGGGGAGTGGAATTCACCCCTCCACTTT
TRBJ1-5 . . TRBV7-2 CASSPTTGQPQHF TGTGCCAGCAGCCCGACGACGGGTCAGCCCCAGCATTTT
TRBJ1-2 . TRBD1 TRBV27 CASSERQGVDGYTF TGTGCCAGCAGCGAAAGACAGGGGGTTGATGGCTACACCTTC
TRBJ1-6 few TRBD1 TRBV27 CATRGGDNSPLHF TGTGCCACCAGGGGGGGAGATAATTCACCCCTCCACTTT
TRBJ2-2 . TRBD1 TRBV7-3 CASSLAGTGIFTGELFF TGTGCCAGCAGCTTAGCCGGGACAGGGATTTTCACCGGGGAGCTGTTTTTT
TRBJ2-1 . . TRBV5-4 CASSSGGAGGWDEQFF TGTGCCAGCAGCTCGGGAGGGGCAGGGGGTTGGGATGAGCAGTTCTTC
TRBJ2-5 . . TRBV6-5 CASSQGGTQYF TGTGCCAGCAGCCAAGGGGGGACCCAGTACTTC
TRBJ2-7 . TRBD2 TRBV27 CASSLGSGRAYEQYF TGTGCCAGCAGTTTAGGGAGCGGGAGGGCTTACGAGCAGTACTTC
TRBJ2-7 . TRBD1 TRBV28 CASSFWTGGLNEQYF TGTGCCAGCAGTTTTTGGACAGGGGGCCTAAACGAGCAGTACTTC
TRBJ1-2 once TRBD1 TRBV27 CASRDRAIRGYGYTF TGTGCCAGCCGGGACAGGGCAATACGAGGCTATGGCTACACCTTC
TRBJ1-4 . . TRBV30 CAWSQQRNEKLFF TGTGCCTGGAGCCAACAGAGAAATGAAAAACTGTTTTTT
TRBJ1-2 once TRBD1 TRBV19 CASSGTGGNYGYTF TGTGCCAGTAGTGGGACAGGGGGAAACTATGGCTACACCTTC
TRBJ2-5 . . TRBV1 CTSSQVPGTGLQETQYF TGCACCAGCAGCCAAGTACCCGGGACAGGGTTACAAGAGACCCAGTACTTC
TRBJ1-5 . . TRBV19 CASSITTGTYPNQPQHF TGTGCCAGTAGTATAACGACAGGAACCTATCCCAATCAGCCCCAGCATTTT
TRBJ2-1 . TRBD2 TRBV27 CASSLGVVGGYEQFF TGTGCCAGCAGCTTGGGGGTAGTGGGAGGGTATGAGCAGTTCTTC
TRBJ1-5 . TRBD1 TRBV14 CASSQPLLGQGSVWEGNQPQHF TGTGCCAGCAGCCAACCACTCTTGGGACAGGGGAGTGTTTGGGAGGGCAATCAGCCCCAGCATTTT
TRBJ2-7 . . TRBV24-1 CATSETGAGNSYEQYF TGTGCCACCAGTGAAACCGGGGCGGGGAACTCCTACGAGCAGTACTTC
TRBJ1-2 many TRBD1 TRBV5-6 CASRPGQGAFGNYGYTF TGTGCCAGCAGGCCCGGACAGGGGGCTTTTGGGAACTATGGCTACACCTTC
TRBJ2-7 . . TRBV9 CASSVDEGEQYF TGTGCCAGCAGCGTAGACGAGGGCGAGCAGTACTTC
TRBJ2-1 once . TRBV5-1 CASSTALGGLYNEQFF TGCGCCAGCAGCACCGCCCTTGGGGGACTTTACAATGAGCAGTTCTTC
TRBJ1-6 few . TRBV11-2 CASSLGDRRPLHF TGTGCCAGCAGCTTAGGAGACAGGCGTCCCCTCCACTTT
TRBJ1-1 once . TRBV11-2 CASSPGGGDEAFF TGTGCCAGCAGCCCCGGGGGAGGGGATGAAGCTTTCTTT
TRBJ2-2 . . TRBV28 CASSGRSGELFF TGTGCCAGCAGTGGGCGTAGCGGGGAGCTGTTTTTT
TRBJ2-5 . TRBD2 TRBV7-6 CASSSGLAGRSQETQYF TGTGCCAGCAGCTCGGGACTAGCGGGAAGGTCGCAAGAGACCCAGTACTTC
TRBJ2-2 . TRBD1 TRBV19 CASRDRGDTGELFF TGTGCCAGTAGGGACAGGGGAGACACCGGGGAGCTGTTTTTT
TRBJ2-5 . TRBD2 TRBV11-2 CASSEGTSGGLQETQYF TGTGCCAGCAGCGAGGGGACTAGCGGGGGCCTCCAAGAGACCCAGTACTTC
TRBJ1-2 . . TRBV25-1 CASSWADTGYGYTF TGTGCCAGCAGTTGGGCGGACACGGGCTATGGCTACACCTTC
TRBJ2-3 once TRBD2 TRBV25-1 CASSGTSGTDTQYF TGTGCCAGCAGCGGGACTAGCGGCACAGATACGCAGTATTTT
TRBJ1-2 . . TRBV14 CASSQEAIDGYTF TGTGCCAGCAGCCAAGAAGCTATCGATGGCTACACCTTC
TRBJ2-7 . TRBD2 TRBV28 CASSLAGFYYEQYF TGTGCCAGTTCCCTAGCGGGATTTTACTACGAGCAGTACTTC
TRBJ2-3 . TRBD2 TRBV2 CASSETSGRPTDTQYF TGTGCCAGCAGTGAAACTAGCGGGAGACCCACAGATACGCAGTATTTT
TRBJ1-1 . . TRBV13 CASSLGAGLLNTEAFF TGTGCCAGCAGCTTAGGGGCAGGTTTGTTGAACACTGAAGCTTTCTTT
TRBJ1-2 . . TRBV5-1 CASSLGTVVGGYTF TGCGCCAGCAGCTTGGGGACTGTTGTCGGGGGCTACACCTTC
TRBJ2-3 . . TRBV3-1/TRBV3-2 CASSQGGGTDTQYF TGTGCCAGCAGCCAAGGTGGAGGCACAGATACGCAGTATTTT
TRBJ1-1 once . TRBV28 CASSFRTRRMNTEAFF TGTGCCAGCAGTTTTAGGACACGGAGAATGAACACTGAAGCTTTCTTT
TRBJ1-2 . . TRBV6-5 CAGALDTLNYGYTF TGTGCCGGGGCTTTGGACACCCTTAACTATGGCTACACCTTC
TRBJ2-3 . TRBD2 TRBV28 CASSLVWTSGRATQYF TGTGCCAGCAGTTTAGTTTGGACTAGCGGGAGGGCTACGCAGTATTTT
TRBJ2-5 . TRBD2 TRBV9 CASSVSSGRYQETQYF TGTGCCAGCAGCGTATCTAGCGGGAGGTACCAAGAGACCCAGTACTTC
TRBJ2-5 . TRBD2 TRBV5-6 CASSSGGRGNF TGTGCCAGCAGCTCCGGCGGGAGGGGCAACTTC
TRBJ1-6 . . TRBV7-9 CASSLKDSNSPLHF TGTGCCAGCAGCTTAAAGGACAGCAATTCACCCCTCCACTTT
TRBJ2-1 . . TRBV3-1/TRBV3-2 CASTLGRGKGQFF TGTGCCAGCACTCTAGGGCGGGGTAAAGGGCAGTTCTTC
TRBJ1-1 . . TRBV7-3 CASSAGQLNEAFF TGTGCCAGCAGCGCCGGACAGCTCAATGAAGCTTTCTTT
TRBJ2-3 . TRBD2 TRBV30 CAWGAGGSTDTQYF TGTGCCTGGGGAGCGGGGGGGTCCACAGATACGCAGTATTTT
TRBJ2-5 . TRBD1 TRBV2 CASRPIRGRSETQYF TGTGCCAGCAGGCCAATCAGGGGGCGCTCAGAGACCCAGTACTTC
TRBJ2-3 . . TRBV7-2 CASSLAGGSTDTQYF TGTGCCAGCAGCTTAGCGGGGGGTAGCACAGATACGCAGTATTTT
TRBJ2-5 . . TRBV5-1 CASSPPGGETQYF TGCGCCAGCAGCCCTCCCGGTGGAGAGACCCAGTACTTC